A selection of T cell receptor beta chains follows, all from one sample in a study of low-dose radiotherapy and immunotherapy resistance in tumors. TCRdb redid the calling of the reads with MiXCR, one entry per CDR3 protein. The repertoire holds more than 45,000 distinct CDR3 sequences, with 25% as singletons. Source: PBMCs, taken before treatment. Receptors were obtained from a male donor with prostate cancer. The CDR3 runs from the conserved cysteine through the conserved F or W. A D gene is named only where the DNA matches it firmly. Not every row has a clone size; where given, it reads once, few, many or a size class.

V	size	D	J	CDR3	DNA
TRBV20-1	.	.	TRBJ2-1	CSARGGGFSYNEQFF	TGCAGTGCTAGAGGAGGGGGTTTCTCCTACAATGAGCAGTTCTTC
TRBV28	many	TRBD1	TRBJ1-5	CASSPSDRGQSNQPQHF	TGTGCCAGCAGTCCATCCGACAGGGGTCAGAGCAATCAGCCCCAGCATTTT
TRBV7-9	many	TRBD1	TRBJ2-7	CASRSGTGYEQYF	TGTGCCAGCAGGTCCGGGACAGGCTACGAGCAGTACTTC
TRBV5-4	many	TRBD2	TRBJ2-1	CASSPGLVGEQFF	TGTGCCAGCAGCCCGGGACTAGTTGGTGAGCAGTTCTTC
TRBV5-8	many	.	TRBJ1-2	CASSLDRLGYTF	TGTGCCAGCAGCTTGGATCGACTTGGGTACACCTTC
TRBV4-1	many	TRBD1	TRBJ1-6	CASSHSGTGGNSPLHF	TGCGCCAGCAGCCACTCCGGGACAGGGGGAAATTCACCCCTCCACTTT
TRBV6-8	.	.	TRBJ2-1	CASSSLGGDEQFF	TGTGCCAGCAGTTCTCTGGGGGGAGATGAGCAGTTCTTC
TRBV13	many	TRBD1	TRBJ2-7	CASSLGGQTNYEQYF	TGTGCCAGCAGCTTAGGGGGACAGACCAACTACGAGCAGTACTTC
TRBV6-2/TRBV6-3	many	.	TRBJ1-1	CASSPFRGGMNTEAFF	TGTGCCAGCAGCCCCTTTAGGGGGGGAATGAACACTGAAGCTTTCTTT
TRBV28	.	.	TRBJ2-1	CASSLLTPQIQFF	TGTGCCAGCAGTTTATTGACGCCACAAATACAGTTCTTC
TRBV19	many	.	TRBJ2-3	CASSLRTSLDTQYF	TGTGCCAGTAGTTTGCGGACTTCTTTAGATACGCAGTATTTT
TRBV5-5	.	.	TRBJ2-1	CASSLEPHPSRQQFF	TGTGCCAGCAGCTTGGAACCCCACCCAAGCAGGCAGCAGTTCTTC
TRBV21-1	many	.	TRBJ2-2	CASPRDRANTGELFF	TGTGCCAGCCCTAGGGACAGGGCGAACACCGGGGAGCTGTTTTTT
TRBV12-3/TRBV12-4	many	.	TRBJ1-2	CASSLRGGETYGYTF	TGTGCCAGCAGTTTGAGGGGGGGGGAAACCTATGGCTACACCTTC
TRBV9	many	.	TRBJ1-1	CASSAGSEAFF	TGTGCCAGCAGCGCCGGATCTGAAGCTTTCTTT
TRBV2	many	TRBD1	TRBJ2-7	CASRRPGQESYEQYF	TGTGCCAGCAGACGGCCGGGACAGGAATCCTACGAGCAGTACTTC
TRBV19	many	.	TRBJ1-1	CASSIGAAGTEAFF	TGTGCCAGTAGTATAGGAGCAGCCGGGACTGAAGCTTTCTTT
TRBV5-1	many	.	TRBJ1-1	CASSSVGRGVEAFF	TGCGCCAGCAGCTCGGTCGGCCGAGGGGTTGAAGCTTTCTTT
TRBV20-1	many	.	TRBJ2-7	CSAHGAPYEQYF	TGCAGTGCTCATGGAGCCCCCTACGAGCAGTACTTC
TRBV30	.	.	TRBJ1-3	CAWTVGNTIYF	TGTGCCTGGACTGTTGGGAACACCATATATTTT
TRBV4-1	few	.	TRBJ1-3	CASSQASSGNTIYF	TGCGCCAGCAGCCAAGCGAGCTCTGGAAACACCATATATTTT
TRBV5-6	many	.	TRBJ2-2	CASSRDISNTGELFF	TGTGCCAGCAGCAGAGACATATCGAACACCGGGGAGCTGTTTTTT
TRBV27	.	.	TRBJ2-7	CASSLREYYEQYF	TGTGCCAGCAGTTTACGGGAGTACTACGAGCAGTACTTC
TRBV7-2	many	.	TRBJ1-4	CASSPVFGKLFF	TGTGCCAGCAGCCCGGTTTTCGGGAAACTGTTTTTT
TRBV3-1	many	.	TRBJ2-1	CASSQGVSHNEQFF	TGTGCCAGCAGCCAAGGTGTCAGCCACAATGAGCAGTTCTTC
TRBV7-2	many	TRBD2	TRBJ2-1	CASSPGLARYNEQFF	TGTGCCAGCAGCCCGGGACTAGCGCGTTACAATGAGCAGTTCTTC
TRBV5-4	.	TRBD1	TRBJ1-2	CASSTGGGNYGYTF	TGTGCCAGCAGCACAGGGGGCGGAAACTATGGCTACACCTTC
TRBV6-2/TRBV6-3	many	.	TRBJ2-5	CASSYSRERGSSQETQYF	TGTGCCAGCAGTTACTCCCGAGAGCGCGGGTCTAGCCAAGAGACCCAGTACTTC